Below are 19 T cell receptor beta chains sequenced from a single sample in a study of tumor and adjacent non-tumor tissue in lung cancer. The library came from three nested PCR rounds adapted from ARM-PCR protocols. TCRdb re-called the multiplex PCR reads with MiXCR, one entry per CDR3 protein. This table holds 35,000 to 55,000 distinct CDR3 sequences, roughly three fifths found once. The template was RNA from unsorted bulk tissue. The normal lung tissue was taken more than 3 cm from the tumor edge. Sample: distant non-tumor lung tissue. The receptors stem from a woman aged 40 to 55 with non-small cell lung cancer.

This clonotype was seen just once. One end of the junction is discordant with germline, which a read error may explain. The V gene is TRBV11-2, the J gene TRBJ2-3; D is perhaps TRBD2 (5 bases). This CDR3 comprises 14 residues. Germline values: CDR1 SGHAT, CDR2 FQNNGV. The CDR3 bases are TGTACCAGCAGCTTAGTTGGGAGCATGGATACGCAGTATTTT. It translates to CTSSLVGSMDTQYF.

The CDR3 reads CARTGQDPYEQYF. The CDR3 region has the DNA TGTGCCCGGACGGGACAGGATCCTTACGAGCAGTACTTC. This rearrangement joins TRBV30 to TRBJ2-7; 8 nucleotides agree with TRBD1. Losses at the gene ends were 8 bases for V and 4 bases for J; bases not matched to a gene: 10. The CDR3 totals 13 residues. Germline V gene lookup returns CDR1 GTSNPN and CDR2 SVGIG (reference sequence).

In the case of this clonotype: A junction boundary mismatches the germline segment, possibly from a read error. The rearrangement joins TRBV12-3 or TRBV12-4 to TRBJ2-5, with 7 positions matching TRBD2. This CDR3 has 16 residues. The CDR3 spells CASCLGLAVGGETQYF. The DNA for the CDR3 is TGTGCCAGCTGTTTAGGGCTAGCGGTCGGTGGGGAGACCCAGTACTTC.

This clonotype was detected many times. The gene calls are TRBV20-1 and TRBJ1-1; unclear D gene. This CDR3 has 13 amino acids. In germline, CDR1 is DFQATT, CDR2 SNEGSKA (reference sequence). V was shortened by 6 bases and J by 3 bases, with 14 bases between the two germline ends. CDR3 coding DNA: TGCAGTGCGCAGACGGTAAAGGACACTGAAGCTTTCTTT. Translation: CSAQTVKDTEAFF.

A note on this clonotype: The CDR3 does not end in the conserved phenylalanine or tryptophan, so this is likely a read error. This sequence joins TRBV6-1 and TRBJ2-1; TRBD2 is a possible D gene (7 bases). CDR3 size: 15 residues. Per germline, CDR1 MNHNS and CDR2 SASEGT. Trimming pared 0 bases from V and 6 bases from J, leaving 12 bases between. CDR3 amino acids: CASSEAGGRVNEQFS. CDR3 bases: TGTGCCAGCAGTGAAGCGGGGGGGCGTGTCAATGAGCAGTTCTCC.

A remark on this clonotype: A read error may produce the germline difference seen at one junction end. The rearrangement joins TRBV11-3 to TRBJ1-1; D ambiguous. Germline V CDR1 and CDR2: SGHNT, YENEEA. The CDR3 runs 14 residues. The CDR3 protein is CARSLHREDTEAFF. CDR3 DNA: TGTGCCAGGAGCTTACACAGAGAGGACACTGAAGCTTTCTTT. The full variable domain, in which reference TRBV11-3 and TRBJ1-1 provide the parts outside the CDR3, is EAGVVQSPRYKIIEKKQPVAFWCNPISGHNTLYWYLQNLGQGPELLIRYENEEAVDDSQLPKDRFSAERLKGVDSTLKIQPAELGDSAVYLCARSLHREDTEAFFGQGTRLTVV.

As concerns this clonotype: One junction end disagrees with the germline gene, perhaps due to a read error. The V and J genes are TRBV6-6 and TRBJ2-2; possibly TRBD1 for D (5 bases). This CDR3 spans 14 amino acids. Looked up from germline, CDR1 is MNHNY and CDR2 is SVGAGI (reference sequence). The CDR3 sequence is CASSYSTDTRELFF. The CDR3 DNA reads as TGTGCCAGCAGTTACTCGACAGACACCAGGGAGCTGTTTTTT.

Remarks on this clonotype: One junction end disagrees with the germline gene, perhaps due to a read error. The chain combines TRBV10-3 with TRBJ2-1, with 13 bases matching TRBD2. Germline loops: CDR1 ENHRY, CDR2 SYGVKD. The CDR3 sequence is 14 residues long. The CDR3 loop reads CAIGLAGDYNERLF. CDR3 sequence (DNA): TGTGCCATCGGACTAGCGGGAGACTACAATGAGCGGTTATTC.

This clonotype appeared many times. The V gene is TRBV5-6, the J gene TRBJ1-2; D is uncertain. The CDR3 consists of 13 residues. Germline V lookup: CDR1 SGHDT, CDR2 YYEEEE. The V gene lost 3 bases and the J gene lost 1 base, with 7 bases spanning the gap. The CDR3 nucleotides read TGTGCCAGCAGCTCGGTGCGTAACTATGGCTACACCTTC. Translating gives CASSSVRNYGYTF.

In the case of this clonotype: A junction boundary mismatches the germline segment, possibly from a read error. This chain's CDR3 is CASNTGNYNEQFF. As DNA, the CDR3 is TGCGCCAGCAATACAGGGAACTACAATGAGCAGTTCTTT. The rearrangement joins TRBV10-2 to TRBJ2-1; D is perhaps TRBD1 (6 bases). The CDR3 is 13 amino acids. Germline CDR1 and CDR2: WSHSY and SAAADI.

V is TRBV6-1 and J is TRBJ1-1, with 7 bases lining up with TRBD1. The CDR3 has 12 residues. Germline V lookup: CDR1 MNHNS, CDR2 SASEGT. V was pared by 7 bases and J by 6 bases, with 5 bases of the junction left unmatched. The CDR3 protein is CASIADRPEAFF. The CDR3 DNA follows: TGTGCCAGCATCGCGGACAGGCCTGAAGCTTTCTTT.

A note on this clonotype: This could be a read error, since a much larger clone is one nucleotide away. The V gene is TRBV25-1, the J gene TRBJ2-4, with TRBD2 matching 13 bases. Germline trimming cut 9 bases from V and 4 bases from J; bases unmatched to any gene: 6. This CDR3 contains 15 residues. Germline lookup yields CDR1 MGHDK and CDR2 SYGVNS. CDR3: CARSGLAGVKNIQYF. In DNA form, the CDR3 reads TGTGCCAGAAGCGGACTAGCGGGAGTTAAAAACATTCAGTACTTC.

J is TRBJ2-1 and V is TRBV30, with 11 bases identical to TRBD2. This CDR3 is built from 20 residues. Unmatched junction bases numbered 22, after V lost 0 bases and J lost 9 bases. Germline CDR1 is GTSNPN and CDR2 is SVGIG (reference sequence). This chain's CDR3 is CAWSVPVRVVFSGRGTEQFF. CDR3 DNA: TGTGCCTGGAGTGTGCCTGTTAGGGTAGTTTTTAGCGGGAGGGGGACTGAGCAGTTCTTC.

This clonotype was counted only a few times. V and J are TRBV21-1 and TRBJ1-1. TRBV21-1 is marked as a pseudogene. The length of the CDR3 is 16 residues. CDR3 amino acids: CASSTRCDSWNTEVFF. The CDR3 DNA is TGTGCCAGCAGCACCAGGTGTGACTCGTGGAACACTGAAGTTTTCTTT.

This clonotype was seen only a few times. This could be a read error, since a much larger clone is one nucleotide away. In DNA form, the CDR3 reads TGTGCCAGCCTTCCGGGGGCGAGCATAGATACGCAGTATTTT. Translating gives CASLPGASIDTQYF. V usage is TRBV12-3 or TRBV12-4 and J usage is TRBJ2-3; D assignment may be TRBD1 or TRBD2 (6 bases each). This CDR3 contains 14 residues.

Concerning this clonotype itself: Likely a read error: the CDR3 ends without its conserved phenylalanine or tryptophan. V gene TRBV5-1 combines with J gene TRBJ2-5, with TRBD1 matching over 7 bases. The CDR3 covers 14 residues. Unmatched junction bases numbered 7, after V lost 7 bases and J lost 1 base. Germline values: CDR1 SGHRS, CDR2 YFSETQ. CDR3 DNA: TGCGCCAGCGGCTGGGACAGCACCCAAGAGACCCAGTACATC. This encodes CASGWDSTQETQYI.

Comments on this clonotype: A much larger clone differs by one base, so this may be a read error. The V and J genes are TRBV6-6 and TRBJ1-6; perhaps TRBD1 as D (6 bases). Germline V gene sequence: CDR1 MNHNY, CDR2 SVGAGI (reference sequence). The CDR3 is made up of 13 amino acids. CDR3 DNA sequence: TGTGTCAGCAATGTGGGGGGGGGCTCACCCCTCCACTTT. This translates into CVSNVGGGSPLHF.

This rearrangement joins TRBV11-1 to TRBJ2-7; a weak D match, TRBD1 (6 bases). The CDR3 consists of 15 residues. The V end was cut by 8 bases, the J end by 0 bases, with 17 bases between. Germline lookup yields CDR1 SGHAT and CDR2 FQDESV (reference sequence). CDR3 loop: CASSRDRGSSYEQYF. The CDR3 bases are TGTGCCAGCTCAAGAGATAGGGGGAGCTCCTACGAGCAGTACTTC. The complete variable domain, with remaining parts taken from reference TRBV11-1 and TRBJ2-7, reads EAEVAQSPRYKITEKSQAVAFWCDPISGHATLYWYRQILGQGPELLVQFQDESVVDDSQLPKDRFSAERLKGVDSTLKIQPAELGDSAMYLCASSRDRGSSYEQYFGPGTRLTVT.

On this clonotype itself: The final CDR3 position lacks the conserved phenylalanine or tryptophan, pointing to a likely read error. The chain recombines TRBV4-2 with TRBJ2-7, with D possibly matching TRBD2 (6 bases). The CDR3 is made up of 15 amino acids. Trimming removed 4 bases at V and 3 bases at J, with 16 bases between. CDR1 is LGHNA, CDR2 YNFKEQ, per germline. The CDR3 protein is CASSRERVGGYEQYL. CDR3 bases: TGTGCCAGCAGCCGGGAGAGGGTGGGGGGCTACGAGCAGTACTTA.